These 15 T cell receptor beta chains were sequenced from one sample in a study of shared clonotypes between healthy human individuals. Here immunoSEQ multiplex PCR was the method, and the copy in TCRdb shows in-frame clones only, minus some. The sample includes about 2,500,000 clones, around nine tenths seen only once; the top ten take over 0.12%. The sequencing input was naive CD4+ T cells sorted from blood. Subset denoted: CD45RA+ positively selected. The receptors originated from a young man in good health.

The chain employs TRBV6-5 and TRBJ1-1; perhaps TRBD1 as D (6 bases). V lost 7 bases and J 7 bases, leaving 22 bases between the germline ends. This CDR3 comprises 15 residues. Looked up from germline, CDR1 is MNHEY and CDR2 is SVGAGI. The CDR3 loop reads CASIPVGGAWGEAFF. In DNA, the CDR3 is TGTGCCAGCATCCCGGTCGGGGGCGCTTGGGGTGAAGCTTTCTTT.

The chain is built from TRBV21-1 and TRBJ1-5; the listed D gene, TRBD1, was not tested against the DNA. TRBV21-1 is an annotated pseudogene. The CDR3 is 16 residues long. CDR3 DNA: TGTGCCAGCAGCAGGTCGGGACAGCTCGCTGGGCAGCCCCAGCATTTT. Translation: CASSRSGQLAGQPQHF.

The genes are TRBV28 and TRBJ2-5; D not certain. Trimming shortened V by 2 bases and J by 4 bases, and 8 bases separated the two germline ends. This CDR3 contains 13 residues. CDR1 MDHEN and CDR2 SYDVKM come from the germline V gene. The CDR3 here is CASSLEQLETQYF. The CDR3 region has the DNA TGTGCCAGCAGTTTAGAGCAGTTAGAGACCCAGTACTTC.

This clone was seen a single time. Other DNA sequences of this sample code for an identical CDR3. V gene TRBV18 combines with J gene TRBJ2-6; 11 positions agree with TRBD1. CDR3 length: 17 amino acids. J lost 2 bases, V lost 3 bases, and 3 bases had no gene match. Germline-derived CDR1 and CDR2 are KGHSH and LQKENI. The CDR3 spells CASSPGTGGTGANVLTF. The CDR3 bases are TGTGCCAGCTCACCCGGGACAGGGGGAACTGGGGCCAACGTCCTGACTTTC.

Remarks on this clone: Other DNA variants within this sample encode the same CDR3. The chain combines TRBV5-1 with TRBJ2-1; weak D call: TRBD2 (6 bases). V lost 0 bases and J lost 0, with 10 bases in between. The CDR3 runs to 16 residues. Germline CDR1 is SGHRS and CDR2 is YFSETQ. CDR3 DNA sequence: TGCGCCAGCAGCTTGGCATACGGGAGCTCCTACAATGAGCAGTTCTTC. It specifies CASSLAYGSSYNEQFF.

On this clone: Distinct nucleotide sequences in the sample also encode this CDR3. The chain employs TRBV27 and TRBJ1-2; TRBD1 aligns across 11 bases. V was pared by 5 bases and J by 7 bases, with 6 bases of the junction left unmatched. Germline-derived CDR1 and CDR2 are MNHEY and SMNVEV (reference sequence). This CDR3 spans 14 amino acids. The CDR3 DNA reads TGTGCCAGCAGTCTCGGGGACAGGGGGTTTGGCTACACCTTC. Translated, it gives CASSLGDRGFGYTF.

The gene calls are TRBV28 and TRBJ2-7; TRBD1 is a possible D gene (5 bases). CDR1 and CDR2 from the germline V gene are MDHEN and SYDVKM. V gave up 5 bases and J gave up 6 bases, with 17 bases separating them. The CDR3 sequence is 14 residues long. The DNA for the CDR3 is TGTGCCAGCAGTCTCCCCGCCAGGGCGGTCGAGCAGTACTTC. Protein: CASSLPARAVEQYF.

The V and J genes are TRBV6-5 and TRBJ2-2, with D possibly TRBD2 on 6 matching bases. V shed 4 bases and J shed 6 bases, with 9 bases lying between them. The CDR3 is made up of 13 amino acids. The germline CDR1 and CDR2 sequences are MNHEY and SVGAGI. The CDR3 here is CASSSAGPGELFF. The CDR3 region has the DNA TGTGCCAGCAGTTCTGCGGGGCCCGGGGAGCTGTTTTTT.

V gene TRBV6-5 combines with J gene TRBJ2-1, with TRBD1 matching 7 bases. Germline V CDR1 and CDR2: MNHEY, SVGAGI. Unmatched junction bases numbered 4, after V lost 5 bases and J lost 3 bases. The CDR3 extends over 14 amino acids. The CDR3 is CASSTRDSYNEQFF. DNA of the CDR3: TGTGCCAGCAGTACCCGGGACAGCTACAATGAGCAGTTCTTC.

As for this clone: Germline is not matched at one junction end, which may reflect a read error. The chain carries TRBV9 and TRBJ2-7, with 14 bases matching TRBD2. The CDR3 runs 14 residues. Looked up from germline, CDR1 is SGDLS and CDR2 is YYNGEE. Here the CDR3 DNA reads TGTGCCAGCAGCGTCGGGACTAGCGGGGGTCTTCTGCACTTC. Protein: CASSVGTSGGLLHF.

Details on this clone: The sample carries other DNA sequences with the same CDR3. This rearrangement joins TRBV7-8 to TRBJ2-5; no reliable D call. The V gene lost 1 base and the J gene lost 1 base, with 4 bases spanning the gap. Germline assignment: CDR1 SGHVS and CDR2 FQNEAQ. The CDR3 is 13 residues long. CDR3 protein: CASSLGPQETQYF. The CDR3 nucleotides read TGTGCCAGCAGCTTAGGACCCCAAGAGACCCAGTACTTC.

This clone turned up a few times. The CDR3 DNA follows: TGTGCCAGCAGCTTAGAGGGTTTCTCTGGAAACACCATATATTTT. Protein: CASSLEGFSGNTIYF. The chain combines TRBV5-5 with TRBJ1-3; D gene uncertain. The CDR3 is 15 residues long. Germline values: CDR1 SGHKS, CDR2 YYEKEE (reference sequence). V was cut by 2 bases and J by 0 bases, with 9 bases left in between.

This chain connects TRBV30 to TRBJ2-4; D tentatively reads TRBD1 or TRBD2 (6 bases each). The germline gives CDR1 GTSNPN, CDR2 SVGIG (reference sequence). The CDR3 is 16 residues long. V was pared by 2 bases and J by 0 bases, with 14 bases between. CDR3 nucleotides: TGTGCCTGGAGTTCAGGACAGCGGGTAGCCAAAAACATTCAGTACTTC. This encodes CAWSSGQRVAKNIQYF.

The rearrangement joins TRBV19 to TRBJ1-4; D is unresolved. There are 14 residues in the CDR3. Germline-derived CDR1 and CDR2 are LNHDA and SQIVND (reference sequence). Trimming left V 4 bases short and J 3 bases short, with 9 bases between. CDR3 sequence (DNA): TGTGCCAGTAGTAACCGGGGTTCTAATGAAAAACTGTTTTTT. Protein product: CASSNRGSNEKLFF.

The rearrangement uses TRBV9 and TRBJ1-2; the D is unclear. This CDR3 is built from 14 residues. Trimming stripped 0 bases from V and 1 base from J, with 7 bases between. Germline CDR1 reads SGDLS; CDR2 reads YYNGEE. CDR3 sequence: CASSVGPGNYGYTF. The CDR3 DNA follows: TGTGCCAGCAGCGTAGGCCCGGGTAACTATGGCTACACCTTC.